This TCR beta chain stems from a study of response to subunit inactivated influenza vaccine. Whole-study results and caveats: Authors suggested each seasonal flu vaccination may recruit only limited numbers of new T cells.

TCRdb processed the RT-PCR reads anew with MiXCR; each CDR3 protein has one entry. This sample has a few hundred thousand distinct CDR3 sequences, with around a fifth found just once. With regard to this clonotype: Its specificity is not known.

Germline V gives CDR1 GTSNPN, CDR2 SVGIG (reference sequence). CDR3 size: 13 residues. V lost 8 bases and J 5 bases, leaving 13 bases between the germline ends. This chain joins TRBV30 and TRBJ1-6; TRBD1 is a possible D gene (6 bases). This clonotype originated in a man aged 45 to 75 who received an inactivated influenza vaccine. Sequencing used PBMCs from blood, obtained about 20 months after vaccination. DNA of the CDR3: TGTGCCACCAGGACAGATAATAATTCACCCCTCCACTTT. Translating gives CATRTDNNSPLHF.